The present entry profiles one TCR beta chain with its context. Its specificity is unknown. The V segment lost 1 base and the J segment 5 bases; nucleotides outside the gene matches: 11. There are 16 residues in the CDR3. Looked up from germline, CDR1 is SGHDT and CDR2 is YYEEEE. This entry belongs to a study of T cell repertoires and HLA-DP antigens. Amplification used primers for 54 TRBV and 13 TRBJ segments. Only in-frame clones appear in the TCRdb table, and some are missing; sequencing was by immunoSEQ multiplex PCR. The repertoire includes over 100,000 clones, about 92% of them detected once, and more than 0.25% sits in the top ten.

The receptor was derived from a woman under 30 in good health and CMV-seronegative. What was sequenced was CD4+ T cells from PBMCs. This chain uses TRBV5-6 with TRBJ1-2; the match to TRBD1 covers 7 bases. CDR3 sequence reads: CASSLPGQAVGYGYTF. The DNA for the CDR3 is TGTGCCAGCAGCTTGCCCGGACAGGCGGTAGGGTATGGCTACACCTTC.